The T cell receptor (beta chain) described here comes from a study of identical twins. General observations from the study: Invariant MAIT and iNKT cells could partly confound zero-insertion analyses. Insertion counts were lower in abundant cord blood beta clonotypes, a trend that memory repertoires did not show. Models underestimated out-of-frame TCR alpha sharing in monozygotic twins.

Unique molecular identifiers were present on cDNA, and template switching added a universal primer site. In TCRdb, the 5' RACE reads were re-called with MiXCR into one record per CDR3 protein. The repertoire consists of nearly 650,000 distinct CDR3 sequences, with about 7% occurring once and the leading ten covering around 1.6%. With 3 bases removed from V and 4 bases from J, the gap between germline ends came to 13 bases. Germline V gives CDR1 SGHDT, CDR2 YYEEEE. The CDR3 has 15 amino acids. Regarding this clonotype: Antigen: not known.

The same data also contributed to another study, on yellow fever vaccine responses in identical twins.

The sequenced material came from PBMCs. J is TRBJ2-2 and V is TRBV5-6, with a weak D call TRBD1 (6 bases). The sequence came from a woman younger than 35 in good health. The chain's CDR3 is CASSYAGAVTGELFF. The DNA of the CDR3 is TGTGCCAGCAGCTACGCAGGGGCTGTCACCGGGGAGCTGTTTTTT.